What follows is one T cell receptor beta chain and its context. The sample belongs to a study of cytomegalovirus exposure and HLA in healthy donors. Clones were read by immunoSEQ multiplex PCR, and TCRdb kept only the in-frame ones, dropping some. The sample has around 70,000 clones, around 96% seen once. Trimming removed 7 bases at V and 13 bases at J, with 10 bases between. Germline V gene sequence: CDR1 SNHLY, CDR2 FYNNEI. The CDR3 is made up of 10 amino acids. The genes are TRBV2 and TRBJ1-4; the D is unclear. The sample consisted of PBMCs. The sequence came from a man aged 18 to 29 in good health and CMV-seronegative. The CDR3 nucleotides read TGTGCCAGCAAGCAAGGGAGACTGTTTTTT. It encodes CASKQGRLFF.